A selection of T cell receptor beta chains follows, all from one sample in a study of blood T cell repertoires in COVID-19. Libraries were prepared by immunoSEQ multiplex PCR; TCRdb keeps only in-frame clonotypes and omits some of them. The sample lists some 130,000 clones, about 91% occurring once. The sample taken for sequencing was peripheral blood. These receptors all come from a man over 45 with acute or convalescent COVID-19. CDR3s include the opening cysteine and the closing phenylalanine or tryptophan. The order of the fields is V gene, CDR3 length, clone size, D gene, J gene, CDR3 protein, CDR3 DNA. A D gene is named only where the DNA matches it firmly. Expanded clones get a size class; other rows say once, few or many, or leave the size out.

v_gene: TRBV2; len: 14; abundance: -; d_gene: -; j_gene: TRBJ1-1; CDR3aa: CASSAYSMNTEAFF; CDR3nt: TGTGCCAGCAGTGCCTACAGTATGAACACTGAAGCTTTCTTT
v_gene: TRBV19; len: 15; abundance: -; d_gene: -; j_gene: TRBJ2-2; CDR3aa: CASSSGVVGTGELFF; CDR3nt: TGTGCCAGCTCGTCAGGGGTCGTCGGCACCGGGGAGCTGTTTTTT
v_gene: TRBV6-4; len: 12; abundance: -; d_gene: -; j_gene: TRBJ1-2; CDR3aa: CASSERGKGYTF; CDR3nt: TGTGCCAGCAGTGAAAGAGGGAAGGGCTACACCTTC
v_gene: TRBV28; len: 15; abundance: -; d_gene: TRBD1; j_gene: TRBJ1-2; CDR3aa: CASSSPGQGAGGYTF; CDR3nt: TGTGCCAGCAGTTCGCCGGGACAGGGGGCCGGTGGCTACACCTTC
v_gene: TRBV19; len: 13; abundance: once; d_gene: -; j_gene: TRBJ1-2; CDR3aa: CASSVQTYDGYTF; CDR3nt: TGTGCCAGTAGTGTACAGACCTACGATGGCTACACCTTC
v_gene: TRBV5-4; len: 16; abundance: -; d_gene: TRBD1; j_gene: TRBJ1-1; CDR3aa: CASSLGQGPLNTEAFF; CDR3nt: TGTGCCAGCAGCTTGGGACAGGGGCCCCTGAACACTGAAGCTTTCTTT
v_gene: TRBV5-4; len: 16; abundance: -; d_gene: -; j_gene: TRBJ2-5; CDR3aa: CASSFQGGSVQETQYF; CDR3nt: TGTGCCAGCAGCTTCCAGGGGGGTAGCGTCCAAGAGACCCAGTACTTC
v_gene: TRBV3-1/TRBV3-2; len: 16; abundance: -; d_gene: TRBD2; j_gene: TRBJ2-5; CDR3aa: CASSQYLAGVGETQYF; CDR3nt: TGTGCCAGCAGCCAATATCTAGCGGGAGTGGGGGAGACCCAGTACTTC
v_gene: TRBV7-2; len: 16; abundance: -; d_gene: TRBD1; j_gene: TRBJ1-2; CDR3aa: CASSLDGTGGIYGYTF; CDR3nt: TGTGCCAGCAGCTTAGACGGTACAGGGGGAATCTATGGCTACACCTTC
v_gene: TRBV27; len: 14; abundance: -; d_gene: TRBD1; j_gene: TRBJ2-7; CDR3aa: CASSLGTVNYEQYF; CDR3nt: TGTGCCAGCAGTTTGGGGACAGTGAATTACGAGCAGTACTTC
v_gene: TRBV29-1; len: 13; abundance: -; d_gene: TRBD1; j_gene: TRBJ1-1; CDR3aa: CSGTGQMNTEAFF; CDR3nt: TGCAGCGGTACGGGACAGATGAACACTGAAGCTTTCTTT
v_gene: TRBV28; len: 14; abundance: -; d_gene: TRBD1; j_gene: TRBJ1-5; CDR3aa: CASSPGQGNQPQHF; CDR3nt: TGTGCCAGCAGTCCCGGACAGGGGAATCAGCCCCAGCATTTT
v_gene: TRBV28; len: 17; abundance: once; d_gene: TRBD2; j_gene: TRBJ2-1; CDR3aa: CASSRLAGSKGSNEQFF; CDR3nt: TGTGCCAGCAGTCGACTAGCGGGCTCGAAAGGGAGCAATGAGCAGTTCTTC
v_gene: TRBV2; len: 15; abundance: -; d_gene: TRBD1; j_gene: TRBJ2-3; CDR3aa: CASSSSGGVGDTQYF; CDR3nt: TGTGCCAGCAGCTCCTCAGGGGGAGTGGGAGATACGCAGTATTTT
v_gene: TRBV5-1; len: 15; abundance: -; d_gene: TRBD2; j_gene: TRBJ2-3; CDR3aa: CASKRLLADPDTQYF; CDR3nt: TGCGCCAGCAAACGGCTCCTAGCGGATCCAGATACGCAGTATTTT
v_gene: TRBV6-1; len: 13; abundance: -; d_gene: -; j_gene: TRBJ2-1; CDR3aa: CASSDKATSEQFF; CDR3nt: TGTGCCAGCAGTGATAAGGCAACTAGTGAGCAGTTCTTC
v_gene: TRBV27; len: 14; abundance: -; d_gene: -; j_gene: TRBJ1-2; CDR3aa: CASSLSNSRGGYTF; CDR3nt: TGTGCCAGCAGTTTATCTAATAGCAGGGGTGGCTACACCTTC
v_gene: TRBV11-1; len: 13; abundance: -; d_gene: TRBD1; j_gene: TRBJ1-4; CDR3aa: CASSWDRGEKLFF; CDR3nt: TGTGCCAGCAGCTGGGACAGGGGTGAAAAACTGTTTTTT
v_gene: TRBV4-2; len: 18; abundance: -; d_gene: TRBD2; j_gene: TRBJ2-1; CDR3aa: CASSQGLGYGGGYNEQFF; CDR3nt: TGTGCCAGCAGCCAGGGGCTCGGCTATGGGGGGGGATACAATGAGCAGTTCTTC
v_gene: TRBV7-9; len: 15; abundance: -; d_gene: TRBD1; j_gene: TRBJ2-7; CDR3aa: CASSPGGQGRNEQYF; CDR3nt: TGTGCCAGCAGCCCAGGAGGACAGGGGAGGAACGAGCAGTACTTC
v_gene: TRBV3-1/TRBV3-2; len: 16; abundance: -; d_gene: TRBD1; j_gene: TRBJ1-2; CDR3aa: CASSQDATGASYGYTF; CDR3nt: TGTGCCAGCAGCCAAGATGCGACAGGGGCCAGCTATGGCTACACCTTC
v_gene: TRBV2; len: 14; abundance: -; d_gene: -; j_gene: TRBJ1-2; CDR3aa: CASAGPPSPRGYTF; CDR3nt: TGTGCCAGCGCAGGGCCCCCCAGTCCCCGTGGCTACACCTTC
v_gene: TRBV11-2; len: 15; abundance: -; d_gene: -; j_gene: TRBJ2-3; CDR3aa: CASSLGSQGTDTQYF; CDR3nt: TGTGCCAGCAGCCTAGGGTCGCAGGGTACAGATACGCAGTATTTT
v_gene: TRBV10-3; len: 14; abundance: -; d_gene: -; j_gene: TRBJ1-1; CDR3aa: CAISEPGMGTEAFF; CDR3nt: TGTGCCATCAGTGAGCCAGGGATGGGAACTGAAGCTTTCTTT
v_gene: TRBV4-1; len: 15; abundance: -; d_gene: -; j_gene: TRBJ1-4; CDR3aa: CASSGIRQSGEKLFF; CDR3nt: TGCGCCAGCAGCGGGATAAGACAGTCAGGCGAAAAACTGTTTTTT
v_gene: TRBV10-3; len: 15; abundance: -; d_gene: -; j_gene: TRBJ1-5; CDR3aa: CAISEQQISNQPQHF; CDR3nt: TGTGCCATCAGTGAGCAACAAATTAGCAATCAGCCCCAGCATTTT
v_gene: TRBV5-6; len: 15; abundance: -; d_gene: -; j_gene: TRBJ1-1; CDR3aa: CASSYNPGADTEAFF; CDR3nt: TGTGCCAGCAGCTACAACCCAGGGGCTGACACTGAAGCTTTCTTT
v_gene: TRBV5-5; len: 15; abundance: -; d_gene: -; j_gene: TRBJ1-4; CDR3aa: CASSLRAGLDEKLFF; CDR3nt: TGTGCCAGCAGCTTGAGGGCAGGGTTGGATGAAAAACTGTTTTTT
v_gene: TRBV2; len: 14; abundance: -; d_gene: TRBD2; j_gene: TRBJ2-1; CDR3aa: CASTRGGRSSEQFF; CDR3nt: TGTGCCAGCACCCGGGGGGGCCGATCAAGTGAGCAGTTCTTC
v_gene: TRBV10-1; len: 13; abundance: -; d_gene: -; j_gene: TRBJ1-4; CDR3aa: CASQDSANEKLFF; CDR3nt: TGCGCCAGCCAGGACAGTGCTAATGAAAAACTGTTTTTT
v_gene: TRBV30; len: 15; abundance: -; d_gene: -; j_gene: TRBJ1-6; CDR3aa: CAWSVSQGILSPLHF; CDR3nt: TGTGCCTGGAGTGTAAGTCAGGGGATACTTTCACCCCTCCACTTT
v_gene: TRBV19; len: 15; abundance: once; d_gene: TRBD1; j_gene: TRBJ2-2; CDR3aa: CASILDRGYTGELFF; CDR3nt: TGTGCCAGTATCCTAGACAGGGGCTACACCGGGGAGCTGTTTTTT
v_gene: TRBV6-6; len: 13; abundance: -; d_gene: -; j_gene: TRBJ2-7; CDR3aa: CASSSPKLHEQYF; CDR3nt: TGTGCCAGCAGTTCCCCCAAGCTCCACGAGCAGTACTTC
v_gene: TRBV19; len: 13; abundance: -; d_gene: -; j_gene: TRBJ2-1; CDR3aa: CASSQRPANEQFF; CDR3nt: TGTGCCAGTAGTCAGCGTCCTGCTAATGAGCAGTTCTTC
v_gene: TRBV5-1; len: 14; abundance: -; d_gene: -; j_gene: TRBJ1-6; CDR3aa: CASSSQGNNSPLHF; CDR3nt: TGCGCCAGCAGCTCCCAGGGGAATAATTCACCCCTCCACTTT
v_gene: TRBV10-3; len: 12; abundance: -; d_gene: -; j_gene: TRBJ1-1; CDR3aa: CAISGQPSGAFF; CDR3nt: TGTGCCATCAGTGGACAGCCTTCAGGGGCTTTCTTT